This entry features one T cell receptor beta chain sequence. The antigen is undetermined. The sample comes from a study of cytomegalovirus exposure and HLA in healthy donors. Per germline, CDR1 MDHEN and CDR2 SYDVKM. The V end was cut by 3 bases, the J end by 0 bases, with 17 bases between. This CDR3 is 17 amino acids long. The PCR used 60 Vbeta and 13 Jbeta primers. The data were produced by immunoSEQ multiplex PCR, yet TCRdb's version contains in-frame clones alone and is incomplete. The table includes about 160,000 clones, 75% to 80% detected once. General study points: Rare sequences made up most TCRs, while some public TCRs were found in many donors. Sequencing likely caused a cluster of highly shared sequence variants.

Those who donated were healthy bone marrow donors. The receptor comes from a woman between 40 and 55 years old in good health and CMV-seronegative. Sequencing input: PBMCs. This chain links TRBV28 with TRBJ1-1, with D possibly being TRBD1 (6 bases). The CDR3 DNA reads TGTGCCAGCAGTTTTGAGCCGGGACACACACTGAACACTGAAGCTTTCTTT. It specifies CASSFEPGHTLNTEAFF. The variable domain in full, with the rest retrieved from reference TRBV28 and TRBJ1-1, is DVKVTQSSRYLVKRTGEKVFLECVQDMDHENMFWYRQDPGLGLRLIYFSYDVKMKEKGDIPEGYSVSREKKERFSLILESASTNQTSMYLCASSFEPGHTLNTEAFFGQGTRLTVV.